Following are 22 T cell receptor beta chains from one sample sequenced in a study of blood T cell repertoires in COVID-19. Repertoires were generated with immunoSEQ multiplex PCR, while TCRdb's copy carries only in-frame clones and drops some. The data hold 99,000 or so clones, with less than 90% observed a single time. The sequencing sample was made of peripheral blood. The receptors shown here come from a middle-aged man with acute or convalescent COVID-19.

This sequence joins TRBV6-6 and TRBJ1-4, with D unresolved. The CDR3 covers 14 residues. V lost 5 bases to trimming and J lost 0 bases, with 7 bases between them. The germline gives CDR1 MNHNY, CDR2 SVGAGI (reference sequence). CDR3 in DNA: TGTGCCAGCAGTCGCAGTGCAACTAATGAAAAACTGTTTTTT. As protein: CASSRSATNEKLFF.

V gene TRBV6-5 combines with J gene TRBJ2-3; D is unresolved. The CDR3 is made up of 13 amino acids. V was shortened by 4 bases and J by 2 bases, with 7 bases between the two germline ends. CDR1 is MNHEY and CDR2 is SVGAGI in the germline V gene. In DNA, the CDR3 is TGTGCCAGCAGTTTTCCAGACACAGATACGCAGTATTTT. Residues: CASSFPDTDTQYF.

As to this clone: At the DNA level, this CDR3 is encoded by other sequences in the same sample as well. The gene calls are TRBV7-3 and TRBJ1-2, with 11 positions matching TRBD1. Per germline, CDR1 SGHTA and CDR2 FQGTGA. The CDR3 is 15 residues long. J gave up 7 bases and V 2 bases, and 6 bases lay outside the gene matches. The CDR3 coding sequence is TGTGCCAGCAGCTTATCGGGACAGGGGGGGGGTGGCTACACCTTC. It yields the protein CASSLSGQGGGGYTF.

This chain connects TRBV18 to TRBJ2-5; D gene ambiguous. With 5 bases removed from V and 2 bases from J, the gap between germline ends came to 3 bases. Germline V CDR1 and CDR2: KGHSH, LQKENI. The CDR3 contains 11 residues. The CDR3 region is CASSSQETQYF. Written as DNA, the CDR3 is TGTGCCAGCTCATCTCAAGAGACCCAGTACTTC. Using reference TRBV18 and TRBJ2-5 for the parts outside the CDR3, the full variable domain is NAGVMQNPRHLVRRRGQEARLRCSPMKGHSHVYWYRQLPEEGLKFMVYLQKENIIDESGMPKERFSAEFPKEGPSILRIQQVVRGDSAAYFCASSSQETQYFGPGTRLLVL.

This clone has just a few counts. The chain carries TRBV3-1 (or the pseudogene TRBV3-2) and TRBJ2-2; 14 bases line up with TRBD2. The CDR3 extends over 17 amino acids. Germline lookup yields CDR1 LGHDT and CDR2 YNNKEL (reference sequence). The J segment lost 4 bases and the V segment lost 5 bases, leaving 6 bases of the junction unmatched. The CDR3 region is CASSWTSGRRVTGELFF. The DNA for the CDR3 is TGTGCCAGCAGCTGGACTAGCGGGAGGAGGGTCACCGGGGAGCTGTTTTTT.

This clone has a single count. The chain links TRBV30 to TRBJ2-5; TRBD2 agrees at 8 bases. CDR3 size: 15 residues. The ends lost 3 bases at V and 0 bases at J; junction bases unmatched: 6. Germline V gene sequence: CDR1 GTSNPN, CDR2 SVGIG (reference sequence). The CDR3, as DNA: TGTGCCTGGAGGAAGCGGGAGAGTTACCAAGAGACCCAGTACTTC. This sequence encodes CAWRKRESYQETQYF. Together with reference TRBV30 and TRBJ2-5, the CDR3 gives the full variable domain: SQTIHQWPATLVQPVGSPLSLECTVEGTSNPNLYWYRQAAGRGLQLLFYSVGIGQISSEVPQNLSASRPQDRQFILSSKKLLLSDSGFYLCAWRKRESYQETQYFGPGTRLLVL.

This clone was counted once. The chain recombines TRBV6-5 with TRBJ2-3, with TRBD1 matching 7 bases. The CDR3 loop spans 15 amino acids. CDR1 is MNHEY, CDR2 SVGAGI, per germline. J gave up 2 bases and V 5 bases, and 7 bases lay outside the gene matches. CDR3 coding DNA: TGTGCCAGCAGTCCCGGGGACAGAAACACAGATACGCAGTATTTT. It codes for CASSPGDRNTDTQYF.

This chain connects TRBV29-1 to TRBJ1-2, with D uncertain. This CDR3 spans 12 amino acids. V was pared by 3 bases and J by 4 bases, with 9 bases between. Germline values: CDR1 SQVTM, CDR2 ANQGSEA. CDR3 amino acids: CSVDLRSYGYTF. The CDR3 DNA sequence: TGCAGCGTTGATCTTCGGAGCTATGGCTACACCTTC.

The chain recombines TRBV24-1 with TRBJ2-1; 16 positions match TRBD2. Germline CDR1 is KGHDR and CDR2 is SFDVKD. The CDR3 runs 18 residues. With 5 bases clipped from V and 2 bases from J, the junction kept 5 bases outside the gene matches. The CDR3 coding sequence is TGTGCCACCAGTGCCGGGACTAGCGGGGGGGCGCCCTACAATGAGCAGTTCTTC. This codes for CATSAGTSGGAPYNEQFF.

The CDR3 sequence is CASSLDSRAAGTYEQYF. CDR3 DNA sequence: TGTGCCAGCAGCTTAGATTCGAGGGCAGCGGGGACCTACGAGCAGTACTTC. The chain recombines TRBV11-2 with TRBJ2-7; TRBD2 aligns across 7 bases. CDR1 and CDR2 (germline): SGHAT, FQNNGV. V was clipped by 0 bases and J by 2 bases; unmatched bases: 10. The CDR3 runs 17 residues.

The chain is built from TRBV29-1 and TRBJ2-7, with 10 bases lining up with TRBD2. This CDR3 comprises 13 residues. J was trimmed by 4 bases and V by 6 bases; bases with no gene match: 6. Germline V CDR1 and CDR2: SQVTM, ANQGSEA. Here the CDR3 DNA reads TGCAGCGTCCAAACTAGCGGGGCTTACGAGCAGTACTTC. This gives the protein CSVQTSGAYEQYF.

The rearrangement joins TRBV28 to TRBJ1-2; 7 bases line up with TRBD1. CDR3 length equals 12 residues. The germline gives CDR1 MDHEN, CDR2 SYDVKM. V was clipped by 10 bases and J by 3 bases; unmatched bases: 5. CDR3 bases: TGTGCCACCTCGGGACAGTACTATGGCTACACCTTC. Translated, it gives CATSGQYYGYTF.

The rearrangement joins TRBV3-1 (or the pseudogene TRBV3-2) to TRBJ2-7, with TRBD2 matching over 7 bases. The CDR3 spans 14 residues. V lost 0 bases to trimming and J lost 4 bases; unmatched junction nucleotides: 3. CDR1 LGHDT and CDR2 YNNKEL come from the germline V gene (reference sequence). The CDR3 region is CASSQEWGGYEQYF. CDR3 nucleotides: TGTGCCAGCAGCCAAGAATGGGGGGGTTACGAGCAGTACTTC.

The rearrangement joins TRBV3-1 (or the pseudogene TRBV3-2) to TRBJ1-4; D gene ambiguous. CDR3 length: 15 residues. Between the trimmed V and J ends, which lost 2 bases and 7 bases, there was a span of 14 bases. Germline values: CDR1 LGHDT, CDR2 YNNKEL (reference sequence). CDR3 loop: CASSQFDKGGEKLFF. Here the CDR3 DNA reads TGTGCCAGCAGCCAATTCGATAAGGGAGGTGAAAAACTGTTTTTT.

The chain employs TRBV7-9 and TRBJ2-5, with D perhaps matching TRBD2 (5 bases). The CDR3 has 11 residues. Germline CDR1 SEHNR, CDR2 FQNEAQ (reference sequence). CDR3 sequence reads: CAGETQETQYF. The CDR3 DNA reads as TGTGCGGGAGAAACCCAAGAGACCCAGTACTTC.

The chain joins TRBV7-3 to TRBJ2-3; D is perhaps TRBD2 (7 bases). The CDR3 runs to 15 residues. Trimming removed 5 bases from V and 0 bases from J, with 12 bases in between. Germline V gene sequence: CDR1 SGHTA, CDR2 FQGTGA. CDR3 nucleotides: TGTGCCAGCAGCCGGGGGGCTTCCAGCACAGATACGCAGTATTTT. Amino acids: CASSRGASSTDTQYF.

This chain connects TRBV6-6 to TRBJ2-1; the match to TRBD2 covers 12 bases. J was trimmed by 5 bases and V by 5 bases; bases with no gene match: 13. The CDR3 consists of 18 residues. From germline, CDR1 is MNHNY and CDR2 SVGAGI (reference sequence). The CDR3 DNA sequence: TGTGCCAGCAGTCAACTAGCGGGAGGCCCTAGGGGGGACAATGAGCAGTTCTTC. Translation: CASSQLAGGPRGDNEQFF.

In its sample, this clone was seen once. The gene calls are TRBV9 and TRBJ2-7; D unresolved. V gave up 0 bases and J gave up 4 bases, with 14 bases separating them. Per the germline V gene, CDR1 is SGDLS and CDR2 is YYNGEE. This CDR3 comprises 15 residues. For the CDR3, the DNA is TGTGCCAGCAGCGTAGGAAATCCTGAGGTTTACGAGCAGTACTTC. Translation: CASSVGNPEVYEQYF.

This sequence joins TRBV15 and TRBJ2-3; 12 bases align to TRBD2. CDR3 length: 14 amino acids. Germline V gives CDR1 LNHNV, CDR2 YYDKDF (reference sequence). V gave up 4 bases and J gave up 7 bases; unmatched junction bases: 3. CDR3 protein: CATSTTSGGNTQYF. CDR3 DNA: TGTGCCACCAGCACAACTAGCGGGGGGAATACGCAGTATTTT.

The chain combines TRBV5-1 with TRBJ2-5; TRBD1 aligns across 7 bases. Germline lookup yields CDR1 SGHRS and CDR2 YFSETQ. Trimming at V came to 4 bases and at J to 0 bases, leaving 9 bases not matched to a gene. The CDR3 runs 16 residues. The CDR3 bases are TGCGCCAGCAGCCCCGAAGGGGACAGCAACCAAGAGACCCAGTACTTC. Translated, it gives CASSPEGDSNQETQYF.

The genes are TRBV3-1 (or the pseudogene TRBV3-2) and TRBJ2-1; 8 bases match TRBD2. Germline CDR1 reads LGHDT; CDR2 reads YNNKEL (reference sequence). With 1 base clipped from V and 2 bases from J, the junction kept 4 bases outside the gene matches. CDR3 length: 16 amino acids. CDR3 protein: CASSQVGAGAYNEQFF. The CDR3 coding sequence is TGTGCCAGCAGCCAAGTGGGAGCGGGAGCCTACAATGAGCAGTTCTTC.

The V and J genes are TRBV28 and TRBJ1-4, with D possibly TRBD1 on 5 matching bases. V was cut by 8 bases and J by 8 bases, with 18 bases left in between. The germline CDR1 and CDR2 sequences are MDHEN and SYDVKM. The CDR3 is made up of 14 amino acids. CDR3 region: CASRAVGGGEKLFF. CDR3 DNA: TGTGCCAGCCGAGCAGTCGGCGGGGGGGAAAAACTGTTTTTT.